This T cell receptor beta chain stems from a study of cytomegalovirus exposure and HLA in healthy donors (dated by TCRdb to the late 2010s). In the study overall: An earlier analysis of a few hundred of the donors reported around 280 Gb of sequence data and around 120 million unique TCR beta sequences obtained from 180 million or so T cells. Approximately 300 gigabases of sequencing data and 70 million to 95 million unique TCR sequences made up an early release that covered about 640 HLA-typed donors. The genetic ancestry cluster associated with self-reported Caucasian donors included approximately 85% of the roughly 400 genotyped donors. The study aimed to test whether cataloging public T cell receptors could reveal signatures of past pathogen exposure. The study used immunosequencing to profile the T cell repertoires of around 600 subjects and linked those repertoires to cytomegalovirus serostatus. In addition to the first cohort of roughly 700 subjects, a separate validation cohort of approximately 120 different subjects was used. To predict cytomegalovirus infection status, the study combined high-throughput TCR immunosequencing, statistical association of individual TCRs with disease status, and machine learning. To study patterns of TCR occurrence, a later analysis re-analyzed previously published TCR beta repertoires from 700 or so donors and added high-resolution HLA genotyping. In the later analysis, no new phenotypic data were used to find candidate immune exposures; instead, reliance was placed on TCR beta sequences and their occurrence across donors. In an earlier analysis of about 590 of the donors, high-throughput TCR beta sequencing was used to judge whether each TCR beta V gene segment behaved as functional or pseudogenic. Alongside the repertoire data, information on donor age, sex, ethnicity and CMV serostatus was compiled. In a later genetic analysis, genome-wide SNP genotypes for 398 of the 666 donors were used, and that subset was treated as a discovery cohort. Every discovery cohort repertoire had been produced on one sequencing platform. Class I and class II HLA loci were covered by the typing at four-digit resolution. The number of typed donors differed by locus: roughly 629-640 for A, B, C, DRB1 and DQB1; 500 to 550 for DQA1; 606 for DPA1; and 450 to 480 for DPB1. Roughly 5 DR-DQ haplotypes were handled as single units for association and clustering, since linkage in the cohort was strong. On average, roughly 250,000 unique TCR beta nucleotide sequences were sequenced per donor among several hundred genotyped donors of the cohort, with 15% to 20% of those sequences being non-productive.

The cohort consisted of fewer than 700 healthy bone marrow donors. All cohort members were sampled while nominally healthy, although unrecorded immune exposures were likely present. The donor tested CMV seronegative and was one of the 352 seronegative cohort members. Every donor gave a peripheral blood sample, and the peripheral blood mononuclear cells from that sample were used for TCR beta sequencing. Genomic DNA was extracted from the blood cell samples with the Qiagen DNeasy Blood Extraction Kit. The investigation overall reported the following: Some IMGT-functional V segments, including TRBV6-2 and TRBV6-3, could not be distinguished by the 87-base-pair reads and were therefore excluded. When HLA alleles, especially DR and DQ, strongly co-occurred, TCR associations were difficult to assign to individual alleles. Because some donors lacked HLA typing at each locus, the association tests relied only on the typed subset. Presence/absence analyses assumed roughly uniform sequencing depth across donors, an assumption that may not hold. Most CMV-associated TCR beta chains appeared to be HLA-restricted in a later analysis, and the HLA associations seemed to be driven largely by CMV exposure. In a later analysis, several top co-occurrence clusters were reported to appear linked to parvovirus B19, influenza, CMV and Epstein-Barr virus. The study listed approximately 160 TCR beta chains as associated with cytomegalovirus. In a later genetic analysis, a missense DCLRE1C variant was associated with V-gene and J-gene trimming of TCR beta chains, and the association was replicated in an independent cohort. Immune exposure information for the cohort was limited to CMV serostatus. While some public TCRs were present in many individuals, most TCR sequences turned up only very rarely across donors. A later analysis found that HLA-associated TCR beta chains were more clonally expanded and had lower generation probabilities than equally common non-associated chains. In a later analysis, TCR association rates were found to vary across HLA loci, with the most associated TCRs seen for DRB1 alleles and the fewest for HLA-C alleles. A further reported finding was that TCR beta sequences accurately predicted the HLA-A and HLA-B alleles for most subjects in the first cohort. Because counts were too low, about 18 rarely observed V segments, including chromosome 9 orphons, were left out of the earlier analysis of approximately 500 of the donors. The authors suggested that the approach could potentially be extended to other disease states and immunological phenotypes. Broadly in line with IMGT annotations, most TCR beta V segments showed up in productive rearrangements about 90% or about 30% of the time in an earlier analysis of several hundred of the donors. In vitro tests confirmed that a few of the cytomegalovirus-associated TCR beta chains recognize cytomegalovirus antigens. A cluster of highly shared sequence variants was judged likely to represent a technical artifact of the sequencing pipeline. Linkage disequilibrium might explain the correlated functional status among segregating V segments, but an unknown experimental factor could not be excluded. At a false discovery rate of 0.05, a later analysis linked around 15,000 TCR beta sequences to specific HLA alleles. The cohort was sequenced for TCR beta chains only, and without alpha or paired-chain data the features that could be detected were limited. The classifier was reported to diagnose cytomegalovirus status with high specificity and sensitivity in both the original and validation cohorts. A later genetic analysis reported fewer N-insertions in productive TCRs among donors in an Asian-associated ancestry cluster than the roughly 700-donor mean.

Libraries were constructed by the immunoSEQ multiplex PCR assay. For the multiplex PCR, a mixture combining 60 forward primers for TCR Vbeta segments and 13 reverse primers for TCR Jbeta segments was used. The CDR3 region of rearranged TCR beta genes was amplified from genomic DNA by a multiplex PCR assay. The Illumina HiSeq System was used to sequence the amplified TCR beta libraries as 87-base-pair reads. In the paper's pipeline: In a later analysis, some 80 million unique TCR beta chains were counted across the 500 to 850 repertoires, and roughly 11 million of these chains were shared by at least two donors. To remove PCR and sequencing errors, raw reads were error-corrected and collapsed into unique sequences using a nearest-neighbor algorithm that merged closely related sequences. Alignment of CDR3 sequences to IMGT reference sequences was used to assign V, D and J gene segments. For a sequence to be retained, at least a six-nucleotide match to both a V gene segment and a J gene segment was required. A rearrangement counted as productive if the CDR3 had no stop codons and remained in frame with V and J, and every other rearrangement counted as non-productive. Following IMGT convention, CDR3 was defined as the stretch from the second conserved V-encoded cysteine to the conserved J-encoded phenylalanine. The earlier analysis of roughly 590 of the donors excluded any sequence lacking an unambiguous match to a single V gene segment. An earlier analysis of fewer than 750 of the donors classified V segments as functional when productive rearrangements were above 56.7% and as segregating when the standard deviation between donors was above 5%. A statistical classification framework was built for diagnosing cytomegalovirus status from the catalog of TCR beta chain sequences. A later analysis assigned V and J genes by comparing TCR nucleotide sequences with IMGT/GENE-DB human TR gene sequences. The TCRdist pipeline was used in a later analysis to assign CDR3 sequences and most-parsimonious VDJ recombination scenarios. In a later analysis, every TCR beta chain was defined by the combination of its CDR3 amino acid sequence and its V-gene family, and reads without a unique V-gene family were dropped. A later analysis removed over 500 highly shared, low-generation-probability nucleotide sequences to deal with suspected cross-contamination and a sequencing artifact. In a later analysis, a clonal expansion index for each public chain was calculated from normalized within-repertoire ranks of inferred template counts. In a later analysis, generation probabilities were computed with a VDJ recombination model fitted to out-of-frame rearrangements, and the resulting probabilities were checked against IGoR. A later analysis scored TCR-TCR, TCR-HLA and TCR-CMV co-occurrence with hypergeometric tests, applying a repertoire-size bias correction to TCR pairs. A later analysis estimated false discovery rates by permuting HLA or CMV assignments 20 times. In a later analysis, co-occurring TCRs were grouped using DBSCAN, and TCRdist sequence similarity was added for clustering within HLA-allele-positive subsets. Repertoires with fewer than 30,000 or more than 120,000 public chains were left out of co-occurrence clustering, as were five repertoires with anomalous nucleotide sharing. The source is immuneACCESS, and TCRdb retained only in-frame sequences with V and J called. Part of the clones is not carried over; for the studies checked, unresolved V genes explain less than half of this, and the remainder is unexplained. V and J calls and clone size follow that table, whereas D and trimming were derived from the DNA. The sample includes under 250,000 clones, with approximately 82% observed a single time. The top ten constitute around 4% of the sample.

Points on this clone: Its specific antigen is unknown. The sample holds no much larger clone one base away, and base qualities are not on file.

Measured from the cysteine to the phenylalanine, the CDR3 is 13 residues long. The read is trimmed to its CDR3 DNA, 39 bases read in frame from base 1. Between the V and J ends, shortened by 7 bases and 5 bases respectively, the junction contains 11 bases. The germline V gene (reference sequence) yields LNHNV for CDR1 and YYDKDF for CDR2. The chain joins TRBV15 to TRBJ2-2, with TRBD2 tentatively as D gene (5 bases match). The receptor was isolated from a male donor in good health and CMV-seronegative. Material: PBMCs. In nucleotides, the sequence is TGTGCCACCACCGGACTGGTAACCGGGGAGCTGTTTTTT. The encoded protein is CATTGLVTGELFF.